This is a list of T cell receptor beta chains from one sample in a study of blood T cell repertoires in COVID-19. Repertoires were generated with immunoSEQ multiplex PCR, while TCRdb's copy carries only in-frame clones and drops some. The sample carries some 370,000 clones, around 89% recorded once. Sequencing was done on a sample of peripheral blood. The receptors originated from a man between 18 and 29 years old with active or convalescent COVID-19. The CDR3 runs from the conserved cysteine through the conserved F or W. Each record gives: D gene, V gene, clone size, J gene, CDR3 DNA, CDR3 protein. D genes are given only for firm matches. Some rows mark clone size as missing; the rest say once, few, many or name a class of expanded clone.

TRBD1	TRBV6-6	few	TRBJ2-1	TGTGCCAGCAGTCACCCCCCAGGGGGCCTAATTAGCTCCTACAATGAGCAGTTCTTC	CASSHPPGGLISSYNEQFF
NA	TRBV9	NA	TRBJ2-3	TGTGCCAGCAGCGGGGCTACAAGCACAGATACGCAGTATTTT	CASSGATSTDTQYF
TRBD1	TRBV4-3	NA	TRBJ2-7	TGCGCCAGCAGCCAAGAACAGGGGGTCGAGCAGTACTTC	CASSQEQGVEQYF
TRBD1	TRBV24-1	NA	TRBJ2-5	TGTGCCACCAGTGATGGTACAGGGGGAAGTCGGGGGACCCAGTACTTC	CATSDGTGGSRGTQYF
NA	TRBV7-2	NA	TRBJ1-1	TGTGCCAGCAGCTTTGCGACAGCGAGTGAAGCTTTCTTT	CASSFATASEAFF
NA	TRBV23-1	NA	TRBJ1-5	TGCGCCAGCAGTCAATCGAAAGGGGAACAGCCCCAGCATTTT	CASSQSKGEQPQHF
NA	TRBV19	NA	TRBJ1-2	TGTGCCAGTAGTCCCGGGGGGCGGGGAGTGAGCGGCTACACCTTC	CASSPGGRGVSGYTF
NA	TRBV6-2/TRBV6-3	NA	TRBJ1-4	TGTGCCAGCAGTTATCCTGCAACTAATGAAAAACTGTTTTTT	CASSYPATNEKLFF
TRBD1	TRBV28	NA	TRBJ1-6	TGTGCCAGCAATACAGCAGGGGGCTTTTGGCTTTCACCCCTCCACTTT	CASNTAGGFWLSPLHF
NA	TRBV5-5	few	TRBJ1-3	TGTGCCAGCAGCCGTGAGTCCGGGAGGGGAAACACCATATATTTT	CASSRESGRGNTIYF
NA	TRBV28	NA	TRBJ1-5	TGTGCCAGCAGATACGCCCCCCGGATTGCAGGTCAGCCCCAGCATTTT	CASRYAPRIAGQPQHF
NA	TRBV19	NA	TRBJ1-1	TGTGCCAGTAGTATGGCAGGGAGGGGGAGCACTGAAGCTTTCTTT	CASSMAGRGSTEAFF
NA	TRBV7-2	NA	TRBJ1-3	TGTGCCAGCAGCCCTCCCGGGCGGGCAGGAAACACCATATATTTT	CASSPPGRAGNTIYF
NA	TRBV7-3	NA	TRBJ2-1	TGTGCCAGCAGCCCCCAGGGGCTTACGAACAATGAGCAGTTCTTC	CASSPQGLTNNEQFF
TRBD1	TRBV19	NA	TRBJ1-5	TGTGCCAGTAGTATCCCAGGACAGGGGAGGTACAATCAGCCCCAGCATTTT	CASSIPGQGRYNQPQHF
TRBD2	TRBV15	NA	TRBJ2-5	TGTGCCACCAGCAGAGGGCGCGGGGGGGCCTGGGAGACCCAGTACTTC	CATSRGRGGAWETQYF
NA	TRBV20-1	NA	TRBJ2-7	TGCAGTGCTAGTGGCGGAGATTACGAGCAGTACTTC	CSASGGDYEQYF
TRBD2	TRBV5-4	NA	TRBJ2-7	TGTGCCAGCAGCCGGGTGGGTAGCGGGACTTTCTACGAGCAGTACTTC	CASSRVGSGTFYEQYF
NA	TRBV6-2/TRBV6-3	NA	TRBJ2-1	TGTGCCAGCACCCCTTCCACCTACAATGAGCAGTTCTTC	CASTPSTYNEQFF
NA	TRBV7-2	NA	TRBJ1-4	TGTGCCAGCAGTCGCGGGGGCGCGTCGACTAATGAAAAACTGTTTTTT	CASSRGGASTNEKLFF
TRBD1	TRBV5-8	NA	TRBJ2-2	TGTGCCAGCAGCTCGACAGGGGCTACCGGGGAGCTGTTTTTT	CASSSTGATGELFF
TRBD2	TRBV7-2	NA	TRBJ2-7	TGTGCCAGCAGCGACGCGGGGGGCGAGTACGAGCAGTACTTC	CASSDAGGEYEQYF
NA	TRBV6-6	NA	TRBJ1-6	TGTGCCAGCAGGTCTCAGGGCTACAATTCACCCCTCCACTTT	CASRSQGYNSPLHF
NA	TRBV9	NA	TRBJ2-3	TGTGCCAGCAGCGCAGACCACAGGGCAATAGATACGCAGTATTTT	CASSADHRAIDTQYF
NA	TRBV3-1/TRBV3-2	NA	TRBJ1-4	TGTGCCAGCAGCCAAGAGAGTGGGCCCAATGAAAAACTGTTTTTT	CASSQESGPNEKLFF
NA	TRBV25-1	NA	TRBJ1-5	TGTGCCAGCAGTGGTCCAGTCAGCAATCAGCCCCAGCATTTT	CASSGPVSNQPQHF
TRBD1	TRBV6-5	NA	TRBJ2-7	TGTGCCAGCAGTAGGGGGACAGGAGCCTACGAGCAGTACTTC	CASSRGTGAYEQYF
TRBD1	TRBV27	NA	TRBJ2-2	TGTGCCAGCAGTTTAGTAATAGGACAGGGAATTACCGGGGAGCTGTTTTTT	CASSLVIGQGITGELFF
NA	TRBV2	NA	TRBJ1-2	TGTGCCAGCAGCGGGGACTATGGCTACACCTTC	CASSGDYGYTF
NA	TRBV18	NA	TRBJ2-3	TGTGCCAGCTCACCGATACAAGACACAGATACGCAGTATTTT	CASSPIQDTDTQYF
NA	TRBV7-2	NA	TRBJ1-1	TGTGCCAGCAGCCTCGCGGTTCTCACTGAAGCTTTCTTT	CASSLAVLTEAFF
NA	TRBV7-3	NA	TRBJ2-3	TGTGCCAGCAGCTCCCAGCCGGGGGTCGCAGATACGCAGTATTTT	CASSSQPGVADTQYF
NA	TRBV19	NA	TRBJ2-1	TGTGCCAGTAGTAACGGCGGGACAGCCTACAATGAGCGGTTCTTC	CASSNGGTAYNERFF
TRBD1	TRBV5-4	NA	TRBJ2-7	TGTGCCACCAGTGGACAGGACAGCTCCTACGAGCAGTACTTC	CATSGQDSSYEQYF
TRBD1	TRBV7-3	once	TRBJ2-1	TGTGCCAGCAGCTTAACGAATTTCTCCGGGACAGGCTACAATGAGCAGTTCTTC	CASSLTNFSGTGYNEQFF
TRBD2	TRBV11-3	NA	TRBJ2-5	TGTGCCAGCAGCCGCACTAGCGGGAGACAAGAGACCCAGTACTTC	CASSRTSGRQETQYF
NA	TRBV11-2	NA	TRBJ2-7	TGTGCCAGCAGCTCGACCAGGGCATCCTACGAGCAGTACTTC	CASSSTRASYEQYF
NA	TRBV18	NA	TRBJ1-5	TGTGCCAGCTCACCGAACAGGGCTCAGCCCCAGCATTTT	CASSPNRAQPQHF
TRBD1	TRBV6-1	NA	TRBJ2-1	TGTGCCAGCAGTGAAAGAGTATACAGGGGAAACAATGAGCAGTTCTTC	CASSERVYRGNNEQFF
NA	TRBV18	NA	TRBJ1-6	TGTGCCAGCTCACAACCGGGGCAGGGAGGCCATTCACCCCTCCACTTT	CASSQPGQGGHSPLHF
TRBD1	TRBV5-1	NA	TRBJ1-2	TGCGCCAGCAGGTCAAACAGGGGCCCCTCGAATAACTATGGCTACACCTTC	CASRSNRGPSNNYGYTF
NA	TRBV24-1	NA	TRBJ2-7	TGTGCCACCAGTGATTCTTCGACACTCTCCTACGAGCAGTACTTC	CATSDSSTLSYEQYF